A selection of T cell receptor beta chains follows, all from one sample in a study of T-cell memory formation after mild COVID-19. From the 5' RACE reads, TCRdb called clonotypes with MiXCR, one entry per CDR3 protein. Of around 250,000 distinct CDR3 sequences listed, approximately 10% are singletons. Specimen: PBMCs or a T cell subset sorted from them (not recorded which). The receptors were gathered from a man between 18 and 35 years old who had mild COVID-19 (a few samples of this study predate the infection). Cell type and time point are not known. The CDR3 runs from the conserved cysteine through the conserved F or W. A D gene is named only where the DNA matches it firmly. A row's size may be missing; if present it is once, few, many or a size class.

TRBV11-2,TRBD2,TRBJ2-3,few,16,TGTGCCAGCAGCTTCCTTAGCGGGGGGGCCACAGATACGCAGTATTTT,CASSFLSGGATDTQYF
TRBV7-2,-,TRBJ2-1,many,17,TGTGCCAGCAGCTTAGAAGGGCGGGGGCCGTATCTCGATGAGCAGTTCTTC,CASSLEGRGPYLDEQFF
TRBV5-5,-,TRBJ1-5,-,14,TGTGCCAGCAGCCTTGTAGGGGTAGGGCAGCCCCAGCATTTT,CASSLVGVGQPQHF
TRBV6-2/TRBV6-3,-,TRBJ2-5,few,13,TGTGCCAGCAGTCTCTGGTCCCAAGAGACCCAGTACTTC,CASSLWSQETQYF
TRBV21-1,-,TRBJ2-1,many,16,TGTGCCAGCAGACTATACATCTATAGGTCTATTAGGGAGCAGTTCTTC,CASRLYIYRSIREQFF
TRBV10-3,-,TRBJ1-3,-,13,TGTGCCATCAGTGAAGATTCTGGAAACACCATATATTTT,CAISEDSGNTIYF
TRBV30,-,TRBJ1-4,many,14,TGTGCCTGGAGTGTCCAGGGGTCGGGTGAAAAACTGTTTTTT,CAWSVQGSGEKLFF
TRBV6-2/TRBV6-3,-,TRBJ1-2,few,14,TGTGCCAGCAGCCTTGGACAGTTCAGAGTTGGCTACACCTTC,CASSLGQFRVGYTF
TRBV10-3,-,TRBJ2-1,few,16,TGTGCCACCAGGGGGGGGGCGAGCGGGCCCCACAATGAGCAGTTCTTC,CATRGGASGPHNEQFF
TRBV5-1,-,TRBJ2-1,few,15,TGCGCCAGCAGCTTGAGCGCAGGGGTCGGGAATGAGCAGTTCTTC,CASSLSAGVGNEQFF
TRBV24-1,-,TRBJ2-2,-,14,TGTGCCACCAGTGAGGGGGGTGGGACCGGGGAGCTGTTTTTT,CATSEGGGTGELFF
TRBV6-6,-,TRBJ1-6,few,15,TGTGCCAGCAGTTACGGGGGTGGAAATAATTCACCCCTCCACTTT,CASSYGGGNNSPLHF
TRBV29-1,-,TRBJ2-3,few,12,TGCAGCGTAGACTATGGCACAGATACGCAGTATTTT,CSVDYGTDTQYF
TRBV7-8,-,TRBJ2-2,many,14,TGTGCCAGCAGCTACCCCCAATACACCGGGGAGCTGTTTTTT,CASSYPQYTGELFF
TRBV6-5,-,TRBJ2-1,few,12,TGTGCCAGCAGCGAGGGGAAGGGTGAGCAGTTCTTC,CASSEGKGEQFF
TRBV5-1,TRBD1,TRBJ2-7,-,14,TGCGCCAGCAGTACCGGGACAGGGGAGGGCGAGCAGTACTTC,CASSTGTGEGEQYF
TRBV7-9,-,TRBJ1-5,few,12,TGTGCCAGCAGCGTCAGAAATCAGCCCCAGCATTTT,CASSVRNQPQHF
TRBV5-1,TRBD1,TRBJ2-5,many,14,TGCGCCAGCAGCCAGATGACAGGGGAAGAGACCCAGTACTTC,CASSQMTGEETQYF
TRBV6-5,-,TRBJ2-3,-,15,TGTGCCAGCAGTTACACCGGGACCCTCACAGATACGCAGTATTTT,CASSYTGTLTDTQYF
TRBV11-2,-,TRBJ1-4,-,14,TGTGCCAGCAGCTCACTGCAGGAAACCGAAAAACTGTTTTTT,CASSSLQETEKLFF
TRBV6-6,-,TRBJ1-4,-,13,TGTGCCAGCAGCCTATCTTATCAGGAAAAACTGTTTTTT,CASSLSYQEKLFF
TRBV12-3/TRBV12-4,TRBD1,TRBJ2-5,few,15,TGTGCCAGCAGCAGCCGGGACAGATCCCAAGAGACCCAGTACTTC,CASSSRDRSQETQYF
TRBV4-1,TRBD2,TRBJ2-5,-,16,TGCGCCAGCAGCCAAGATCAAGGACTAGTGGGCGAGACCCAGTACTTC,CASSQDQGLVGETQYF
TRBV12-3/TRBV12-4,-,TRBJ2-2,many,16,TGTGCCAGCAGCTCCTGGGGGTCAACCCGCACCGGGGAGCTGTTTTTT,CASSSWGSTRTGELFF
TRBV24-1,-,TRBJ2-2,-,12,TGTGCCACCGAGGGGGATTCCGGGGAGCTGTTTTTT,CATEGDSGELFF
TRBV5-1,-,TRBJ1-2,-,13,TGCACCAGCAGCCCCAACGATAACTATGGCTACACCTTC,CTSSPNDNYGYTF
TRBV6-8,TRBD2,TRBJ2-1,-,18,TGTGCCAGCAGTTACTCAGCCCACCGGGACTACTCCTACAATGAGCAGTTCTTC,CASSYSAHRDYSYNEQFF
TRBV6-5,TRBD1,TRBJ2-1,-,14,TGTGCCATCTCGACAGGGGGTGCCTACAATGAGCAGTTCTTC,CAISTGGAYNEQFF
TRBV28,-,TRBJ2-1,many,11,TGTGCCAGCAGCCGCCGAAATGAGCAGTTCTTC,CASSRRNEQFF
TRBV6-6,-,TRBJ2-3,-,15,TGTGCCAGCAGTTACGGGGGGGGGCCCACAGATACGCAGTATTTT,CASSYGGGPTDTQYF
TRBV24-1,-,TRBJ2-3,-,16,TGTGCCACCAGTGAGGCAGCCACCTCCGTCACAGATACGCAGTATTTT,CATSEAATSVTDTQYF
TRBV12-3/TRBV12-4,-,TRBJ2-3,many,12,TGTGCCAGCAGTTCCTCAGAGCGGGCGCAGTATTTT,CASSSSERAQYF
TRBV25-1,-,TRBJ2-5,few,16,TGTGCCAGCAGTGAATTTGTCGGGGCAGGGGAAGAGACCCAGTACTTC,CASSEFVGAGEETQYF
TRBV14,TRBD1,TRBJ2-6,-,18,TGTGCCAGCTGCCCGAGAGGACAGGGATCCACTGGGGCCAACGTCCTGACTTTC,CASCPRGQGSTGANVLTF
TRBV5-1,-,TRBJ2-2,few,14,TGCGCCAGCGTGGGGGACGGGGCCCTCGGGGAGCTGTTTTTT,CASVGDGALGELFF
TRBV6-2/TRBV6-3,-,TRBJ1-2,-,15,TGTGCCAGCAGTTACTCGACGCGGGACCCCTATGGCTACACCTTC,CASSYSTRDPYGYTF
TRBV6-6,-,TRBJ1-5,-,19,TGTGCCAGCAGCCCCCTTAGGGACGCAGCCGAGAATGGCAATCAGCCCCAGCATTTT,CASSPLRDAAENGNQPQHF
TRBV5-1,-,TRBJ2-7,few,12,TGCGCCAGCAGCCTGGACATCTACGAGCAGTACTTC,CASSLDIYEQYF
TRBV3-1,-,TRBJ1-1,-,14,TGTGCCAGCAGCCAAGGGCACCCGAACACTGAAGCTTTCTTT,CASSQGHPNTEAFF
TRBV3-1,-,TRBJ2-5,few,15,TGTGCCAGCAGCCTGCCTTCGGTCCGGGTAGGGACCCAGTACTTC,CASSLPSVRVGTQYF
TRBV4-2,-,TRBJ2-2,-,16,TGTGCCAGCAGCCCCAGGGGGGGGGCTCGAGCCGGGGAGCTGTTTTTT,CASSPRGGARAGELFF
TRBV5-6,-,TRBJ2-4,-,15,TGTGCCAGCAGCCAGCTAGGGACACGTAAAAACATTCAGTACTTC,CASSQLGTRKNIQYF
TRBV19,-,TRBJ1-6,-,14,TGTGCCACCGCGTGGCGCCCATATAATTCACCCCTCCACTTT,CATAWRPYNSPLHF
TRBV20-1,-,TRBJ1-4,many,14,TGCAGTGCTAGAGATGTGGTGGGTGGTGAAAAACTGTTTTTT,CSARDVVGGEKLFF
TRBV15,-,TRBJ2-1,-,13,TGTGCCACCAGCAAACAGGGACTTGGTGAGCAGTTCTTC,CATSKQGLGEQFF
TRBV20-1,TRBD2,TRBJ2-3,few,22,TGCAGTGCTAGAGTATCGATCTCCTCTCTCTCGACTAGCGGGTATCACACAGATACGCAGTATTTT,CSARVSISSLSTSGYHTDTQYF
TRBV7-8,-,TRBJ1-1,few,14,TGTGCCAGCACCCTATCGGGGGTCGACACTGAAGCTTTCTTT,CASTLSGVDTEAFF
TRBV7-2,-,TRBJ1-6,few,15,TGTGCCAGCAGGGCTCTGGGTTCCTATAATTCACCCCTCCACTTT,CASRALGSYNSPLHF
TRBV6-5,-,TRBJ2-2,few,15,TGTGCCAGCAGTTACGAAAGGACGAACACCGGGGAGCTGTTTTTT,CASSYERTNTGELFF
TRBV15,-,TRBJ2-6,few,14,TGTGCCACCAGCTTGACCTCTGGGGCCAACGTCCTGACTTTC,CATSLTSGANVLTF
TRBV2,TRBD1,TRBJ2-7,-,19,TGTGCCAGCAGTTGTCCCGGGACAGGGGGTTGGTTCGGCTCCTACGAGCAGTACTTC,CASSCPGTGGWFGSYEQYF
TRBV6-5,-,TRBJ1-2,-,21,TGTGCCAGCAGTTTGGAAGGACGGGGGGCGATACCCGCAGGAGACAACTATGGCTACACCTTC,CASSLEGRGAIPAGDNYGYTF